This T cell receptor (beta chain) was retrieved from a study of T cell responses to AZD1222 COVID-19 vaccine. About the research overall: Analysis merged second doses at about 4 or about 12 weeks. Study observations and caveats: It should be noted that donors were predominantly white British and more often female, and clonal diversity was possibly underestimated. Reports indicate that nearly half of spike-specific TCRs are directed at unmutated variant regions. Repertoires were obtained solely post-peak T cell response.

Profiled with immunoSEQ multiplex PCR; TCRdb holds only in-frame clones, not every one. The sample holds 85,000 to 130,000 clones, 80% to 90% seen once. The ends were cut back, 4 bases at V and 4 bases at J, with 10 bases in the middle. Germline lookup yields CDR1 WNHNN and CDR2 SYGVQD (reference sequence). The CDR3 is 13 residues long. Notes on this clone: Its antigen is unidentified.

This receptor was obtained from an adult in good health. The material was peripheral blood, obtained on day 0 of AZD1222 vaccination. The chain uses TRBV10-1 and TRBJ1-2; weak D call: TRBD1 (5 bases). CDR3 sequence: CASSVSGTYGYTF. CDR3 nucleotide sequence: TGCGCCAGCAGTGTCTCAGGGACCTATGGCTACACCTTC.